This TCR beta chain was recovered during a study of blood T cell repertoires in COVID-19. The overall study: The origin of the acute and convalescent COVID-19 samples was the United States, Italy and Spain. T cells, B-cell-depleted T cells, or PBMCs provided the cDNA or gDNA that served as material.

After removal of 10 bases from V and 8 bases from J, the junction contained 18 bases not matched to a gene. Germline V lookup: CDR1 ENHRY, CDR2 SYGVKD. The CDR3 contains 18 residues. As handled by the study authors: Amplification of reference gene primers provided the estimated nucleated cell counts. Generated by immunoSEQ multiplex PCR, the TCRdb table keeps only in-frame clones and is missing some. V, J and clone size are taken as reported in that table, and D and trimming were inferred from the DNA itself. The sample has about 79,000 clones; around 88% are singletons. The clonotype comes from a man in his 70s with active or convalescent COVID-19. V gene TRBV10-3 combines with J gene TRBJ2-1, with 15 bases that match TRBD2. The sequenced sample was peripheral blood. The CDR3: CATHPGLAGGMGGYEQFF. CDR3 DNA: TGTGCCACTCATCCGGGACTAGCGGGAGGAATGGGAGGGTATGAGCAGTTCTTC.